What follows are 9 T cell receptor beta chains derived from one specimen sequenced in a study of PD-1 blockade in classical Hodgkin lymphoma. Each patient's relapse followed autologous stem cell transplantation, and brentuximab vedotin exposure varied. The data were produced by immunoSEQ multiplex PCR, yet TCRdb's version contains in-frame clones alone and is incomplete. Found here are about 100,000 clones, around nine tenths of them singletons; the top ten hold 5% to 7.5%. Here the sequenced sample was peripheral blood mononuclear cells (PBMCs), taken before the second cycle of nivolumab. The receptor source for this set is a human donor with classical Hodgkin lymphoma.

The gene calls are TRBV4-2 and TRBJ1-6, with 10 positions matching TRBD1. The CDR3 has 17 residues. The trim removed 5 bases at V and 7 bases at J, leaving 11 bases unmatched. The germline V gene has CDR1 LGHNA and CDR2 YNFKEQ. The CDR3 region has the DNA TGTGCCAGCAGCTCTTGGGACAGGGGCCCTTTCAATTCACCCCTCCACTTT. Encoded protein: CASSSWDRGPFNSPLHF.

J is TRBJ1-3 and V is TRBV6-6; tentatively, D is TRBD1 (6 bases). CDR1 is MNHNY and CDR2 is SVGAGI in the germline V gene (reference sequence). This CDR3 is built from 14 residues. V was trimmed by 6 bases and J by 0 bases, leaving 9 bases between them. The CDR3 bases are TGTGCCAGCAGGATACAGGGCTCTGGAAACACCATATATTTT. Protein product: CASRIQGSGNTIYF.

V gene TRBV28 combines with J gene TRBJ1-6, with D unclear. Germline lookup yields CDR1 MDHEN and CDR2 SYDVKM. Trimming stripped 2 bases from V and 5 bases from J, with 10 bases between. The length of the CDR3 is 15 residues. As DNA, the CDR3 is TGTGCCAGCAGTTTACCCACGGGCCATAATTCACCCCTCCACTTT. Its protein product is CASSLPTGHNSPLHF.

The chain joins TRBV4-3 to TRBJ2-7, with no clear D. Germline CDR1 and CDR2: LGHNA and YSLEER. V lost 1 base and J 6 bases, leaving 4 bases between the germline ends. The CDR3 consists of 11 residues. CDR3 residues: CASSQVGEQYF. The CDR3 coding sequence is TGCGCCAGCAGCCAAGTCGGCGAGCAGTACTTC.

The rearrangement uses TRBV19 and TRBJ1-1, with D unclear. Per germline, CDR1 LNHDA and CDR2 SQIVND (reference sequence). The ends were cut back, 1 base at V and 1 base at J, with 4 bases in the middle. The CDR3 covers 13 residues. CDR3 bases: TGTGCCAGTAGTATAGGGACGAACACTGAAGCTTTCTTT. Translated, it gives CASSIGTNTEAFF.

The CDR3 DNA is TGTGCCAGCAGCTTCCCTCGGCAGGGAGACGGGCACGGGGAGCTGTTTTTT. Translation gives CASSFPRQGDGHGELFF. V and J are TRBV11-3 and TRBJ2-2; D may be TRBD1 or TRBD2 (5 bases each). This CDR3 spans 17 amino acids. Germline V gene data show CDR1 as SGHNT and CDR2 as YENEEA. The V end lost 3 bases, the J end lost 7 bases, and 21 bases lay between the germline ends.

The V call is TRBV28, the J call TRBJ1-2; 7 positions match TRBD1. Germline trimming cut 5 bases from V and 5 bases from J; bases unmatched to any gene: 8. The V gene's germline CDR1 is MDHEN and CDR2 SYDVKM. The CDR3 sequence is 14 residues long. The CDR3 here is CASSPPQGGYGYTF. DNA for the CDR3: TGTGCCAGCAGTCCTCCCCAGGGGGGGTATGGCTACACCTTC.

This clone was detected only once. CDR3 protein: CASSFAWEDSMNTEAFF. CDR3 nucleotides: TGTGCCAGCAGCTTTGCGTGGGAGGACAGCATGAACACTGAAGCTTTCTTT. This sequence joins TRBV5-8 and TRBJ1-1; TRBD1 might be the D (6 bases). CDR3 length equals 17 residues. Trimming cost V 2 bases and J 0 bases, with 17 bases left between them. CDR1 and CDR2 (germline): SGHTS, YDEGEE.

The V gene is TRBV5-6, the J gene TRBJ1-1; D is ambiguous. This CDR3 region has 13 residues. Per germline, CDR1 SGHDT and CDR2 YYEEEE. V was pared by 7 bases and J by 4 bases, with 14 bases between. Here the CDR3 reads CASAAVLSTEAFF. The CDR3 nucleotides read TGTGCCAGCGCCGCTGTGTTGAGCACTGAAGCTTTCTTT.